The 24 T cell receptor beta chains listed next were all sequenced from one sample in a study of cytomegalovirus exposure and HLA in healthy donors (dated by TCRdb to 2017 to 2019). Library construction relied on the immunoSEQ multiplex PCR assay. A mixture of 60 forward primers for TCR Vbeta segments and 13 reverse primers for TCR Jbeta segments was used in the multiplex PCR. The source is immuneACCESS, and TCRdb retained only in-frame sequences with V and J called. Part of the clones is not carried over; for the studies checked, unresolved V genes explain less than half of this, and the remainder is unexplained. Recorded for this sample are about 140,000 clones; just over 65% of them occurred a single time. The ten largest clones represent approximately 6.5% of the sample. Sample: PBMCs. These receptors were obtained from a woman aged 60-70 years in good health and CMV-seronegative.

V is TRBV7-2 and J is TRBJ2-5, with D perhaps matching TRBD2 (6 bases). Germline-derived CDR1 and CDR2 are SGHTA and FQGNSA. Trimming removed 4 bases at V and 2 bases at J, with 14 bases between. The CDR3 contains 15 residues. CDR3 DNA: TGTGCCAGCAGCTCTGGCCGGGACTGGCAAGAGACCCAGTACTTC. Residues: CASSSGRDWQETQYF.

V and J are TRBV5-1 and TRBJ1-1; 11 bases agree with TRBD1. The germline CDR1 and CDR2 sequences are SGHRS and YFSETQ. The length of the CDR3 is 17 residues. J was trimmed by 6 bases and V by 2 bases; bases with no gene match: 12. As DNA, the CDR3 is TGCGCCAGCAGCTTAAGGACAGGGGGCGAGGCACCCGCTGAAGCTTTCTTT. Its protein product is CASSLRTGGEAPAEAFF.

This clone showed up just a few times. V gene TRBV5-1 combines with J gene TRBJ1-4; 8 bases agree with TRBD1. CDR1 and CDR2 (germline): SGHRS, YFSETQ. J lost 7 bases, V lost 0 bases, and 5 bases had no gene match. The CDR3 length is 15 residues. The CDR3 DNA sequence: TGCGCCAGCAGCTTGGATGGCAGGGGGCGTGAAAAACTGTTTTTT. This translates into CASSLDGRGREKLFF. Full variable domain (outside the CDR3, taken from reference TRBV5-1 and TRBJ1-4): KAGVTQTPRYLIKTRGQQVTLSCSPISGHRSVSWYQQTPGQGLQFLFEYFSETQRNKGNFPGRFSGRQFSNSRSEMNVSTLELGDSALYLCASSLDGRGREKLFFGSGTQLSVL.

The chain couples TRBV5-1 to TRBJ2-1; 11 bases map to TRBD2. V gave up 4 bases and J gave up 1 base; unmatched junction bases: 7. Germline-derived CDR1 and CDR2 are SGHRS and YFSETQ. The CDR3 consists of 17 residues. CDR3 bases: TGCGCCAGCAGCGATCAACCTAGCGGGGGGTCCTACAATGAGCAGTTCTTC. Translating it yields CASSDQPSGGSYNEQFF.

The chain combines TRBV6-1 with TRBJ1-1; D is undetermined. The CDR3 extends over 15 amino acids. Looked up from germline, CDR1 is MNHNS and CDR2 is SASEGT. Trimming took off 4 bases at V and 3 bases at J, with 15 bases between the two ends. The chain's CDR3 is CASSVIGGIDTEAFF. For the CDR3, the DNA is TGTGCCAGCAGTGTGATCGGAGGGATCGACACTGAAGCTTTCTTT.

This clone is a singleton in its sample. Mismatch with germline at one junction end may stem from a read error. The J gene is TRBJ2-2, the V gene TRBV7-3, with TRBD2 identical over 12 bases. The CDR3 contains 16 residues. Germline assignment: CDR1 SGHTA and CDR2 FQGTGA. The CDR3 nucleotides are TGTTCCAGCAGCTTAACGACTAGCGGGGGCCCCGGGGAGCTGTTTTTT. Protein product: CSSSLTTSGGPGELFF.

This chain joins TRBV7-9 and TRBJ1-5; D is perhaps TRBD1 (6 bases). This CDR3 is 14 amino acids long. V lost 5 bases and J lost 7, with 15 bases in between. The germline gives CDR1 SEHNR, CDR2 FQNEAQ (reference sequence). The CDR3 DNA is TGTGCCAGCAGCGGGGACACCACTAACCAGCCCCAGCATTTT. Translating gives CASSGDTTNQPQHF. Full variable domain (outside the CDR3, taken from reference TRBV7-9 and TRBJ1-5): DTGVSQNPRHKITKRGQNVTFRCDPISEHNRLYWYRQTLGQGPEFLTYFQNEAQLEKSRLLSDRFSAERPKGSFSTLEIQRTEQGDSAMYLCASSGDTTNQPQHFGDGTRLSIL.

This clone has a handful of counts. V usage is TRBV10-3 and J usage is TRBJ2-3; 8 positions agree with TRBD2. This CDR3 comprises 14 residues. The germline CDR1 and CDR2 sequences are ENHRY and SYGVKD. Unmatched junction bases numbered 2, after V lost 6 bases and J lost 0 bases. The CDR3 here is CAIRAGGSTDTQYF. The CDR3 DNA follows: TGTGCCATCAGGGCGGGGGGTAGCACAGATACGCAGTATTTT.

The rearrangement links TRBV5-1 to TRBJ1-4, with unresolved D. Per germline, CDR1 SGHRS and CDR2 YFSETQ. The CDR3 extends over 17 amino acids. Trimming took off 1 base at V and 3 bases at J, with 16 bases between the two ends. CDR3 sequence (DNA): TGCGCCAGCAGCTTGTTCCCCCTCTCCGGGGCTAATGAAAAACTGTTTTTT. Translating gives CASSLFPLSGANEKLFF. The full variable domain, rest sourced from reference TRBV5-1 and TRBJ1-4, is KAGVTQTPRYLIKTRGQQVTLSCSPISGHRSVSWYQQTPGQGLQFLFEYFSETQRNKGNFPGRFSGRQFSNSRSEMNVSTLELGDSALYLCASSLFPLSGANEKLFFGSGTQLSVL.

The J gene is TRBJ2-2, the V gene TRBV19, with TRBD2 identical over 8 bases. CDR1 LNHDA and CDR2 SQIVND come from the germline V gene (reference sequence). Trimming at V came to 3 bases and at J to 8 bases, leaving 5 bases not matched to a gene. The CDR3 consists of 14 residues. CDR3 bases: TGTGCCAGTAGTATTACGGGGGGGCAAGGGGAGCTGTTTTTT. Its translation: CASSITGGQGELFF. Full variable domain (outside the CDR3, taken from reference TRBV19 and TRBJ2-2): DGGITQSPKYLFRKEGQNVTLSCEQNLNHDAMYWYRQDPGQGLRLIYYSQIVNDFQKGDIAEGYSVSREKKESFPLTVTSAQKNPTAFYLCASSITGGQGELFFGEGSRLTVL.

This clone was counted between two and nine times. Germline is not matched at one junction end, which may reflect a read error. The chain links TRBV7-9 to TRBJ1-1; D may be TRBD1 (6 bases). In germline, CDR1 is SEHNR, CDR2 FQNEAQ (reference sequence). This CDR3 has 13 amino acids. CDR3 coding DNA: TGTTCCAGCAGCTACCCAGGGGTTACTGAAGCTTTCTTT. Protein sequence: CSSSYPGVTEAFF.

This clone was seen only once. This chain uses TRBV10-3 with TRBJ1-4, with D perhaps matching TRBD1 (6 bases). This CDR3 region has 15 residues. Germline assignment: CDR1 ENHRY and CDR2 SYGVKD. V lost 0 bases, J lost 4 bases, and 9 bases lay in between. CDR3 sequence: CAISESTGGNEKLFF. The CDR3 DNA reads TGTGCCATCAGTGAGTCGACAGGAGGTAATGAAAAACTGTTTTTT.

The CDR3 sequence: CASSVGGRASDEQYF. CDR3 coding DNA: TGTGCCAGCAGCGTTGGCGGGAGGGCGTCAGACGAGCAGTACTTC. This chain connects TRBV9 to TRBJ2-7, with 9 nucleotides matching TRBD2. The CDR3 extends over 15 amino acids. J was trimmed by 5 bases and V by 2 bases; bases with no gene match: 8. From germline, CDR1 is SGDLS and CDR2 YYNGEE.

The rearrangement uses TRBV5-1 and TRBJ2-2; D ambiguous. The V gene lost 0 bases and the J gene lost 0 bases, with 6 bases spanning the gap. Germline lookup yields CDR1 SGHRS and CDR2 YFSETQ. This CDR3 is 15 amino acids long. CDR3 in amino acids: CASSLAGPNTGELFF. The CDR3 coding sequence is TGCGCCAGCAGCTTGGCTGGGCCGAACACCGGGGAGCTGTTTTTT.

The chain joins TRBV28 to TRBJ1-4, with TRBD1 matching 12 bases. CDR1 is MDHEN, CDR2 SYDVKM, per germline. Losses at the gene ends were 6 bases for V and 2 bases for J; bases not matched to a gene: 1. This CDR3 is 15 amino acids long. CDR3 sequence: CASRGTGGTNEKLFF. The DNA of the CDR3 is TGTGCCAGCAGGGGGACAGGGGGCACTAATGAAAAACTGTTTTTT.

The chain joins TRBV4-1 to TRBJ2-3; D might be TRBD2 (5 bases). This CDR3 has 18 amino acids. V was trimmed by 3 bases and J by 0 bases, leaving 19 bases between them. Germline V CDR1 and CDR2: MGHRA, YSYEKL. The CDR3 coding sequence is TGCGCCAGCAGCCACGCAGCTGGGCGGGTGACTAGCACAGATACGCAGTATTTT. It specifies CASSHAAGRVTSTDTQYF.

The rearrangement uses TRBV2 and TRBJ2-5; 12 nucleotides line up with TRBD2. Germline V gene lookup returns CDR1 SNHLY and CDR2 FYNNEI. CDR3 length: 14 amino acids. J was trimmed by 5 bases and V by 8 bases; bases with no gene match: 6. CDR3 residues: CASSRTSGDETQYF. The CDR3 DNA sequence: TGTGCCAGCTCTAGGACTAGCGGGGATGAGACCCAGTACTTC.

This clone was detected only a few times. This CDR3 is CASSSLTGAIWTGELFF. CDR3 in DNA: TGTGCCAGCAGTTCTTTGACAGGGGCGATATGGACCGGGGAGCTGTTTTTT. The chain couples TRBV28 to TRBJ2-2, with 8 bases lining up with TRBD1. Germline assignment: CDR1 MDHEN and CDR2 SYDVKM. CDR3 length: 17 residues. The ends lost 4 bases at V and 5 bases at J; junction bases unmatched: 12.

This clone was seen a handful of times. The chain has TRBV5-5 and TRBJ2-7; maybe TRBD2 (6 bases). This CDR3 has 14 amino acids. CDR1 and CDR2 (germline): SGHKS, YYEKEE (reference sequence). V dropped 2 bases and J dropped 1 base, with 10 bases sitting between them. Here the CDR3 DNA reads TGTGCCAGCAGCTTTGGAGGGACTTCCTACGAGCAGTACTTC. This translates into CASSFGGTSYEQYF.

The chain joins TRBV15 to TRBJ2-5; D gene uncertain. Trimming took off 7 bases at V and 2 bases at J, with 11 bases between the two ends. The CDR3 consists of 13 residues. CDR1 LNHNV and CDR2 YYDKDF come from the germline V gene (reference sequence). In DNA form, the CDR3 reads TGTGCCACCAACCCGACATCGCAAGAGACCCAGTACTTC. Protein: CATNPTSQETQYF. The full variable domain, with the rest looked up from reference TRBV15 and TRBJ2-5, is DAMVIQNPRYQVTQFGKPVTLSCSQTLNHNVMYWYQQKSSQAPKLLFHYYDKDFNNEADTPDNFQSRRPNTSFCFLDIRSPGLGDTAMYLCATNPTSQETQYFGPGTRLLVL.

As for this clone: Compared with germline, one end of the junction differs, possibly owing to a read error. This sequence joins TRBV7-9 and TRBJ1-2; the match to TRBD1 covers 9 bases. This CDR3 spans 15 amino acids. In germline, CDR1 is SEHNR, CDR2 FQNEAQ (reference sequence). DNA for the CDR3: TGTTCCAGCAGCTTAGGTACAGGGGGCATATATGGCTACACCTTC. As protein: CSSSLGTGGIYGYTF.

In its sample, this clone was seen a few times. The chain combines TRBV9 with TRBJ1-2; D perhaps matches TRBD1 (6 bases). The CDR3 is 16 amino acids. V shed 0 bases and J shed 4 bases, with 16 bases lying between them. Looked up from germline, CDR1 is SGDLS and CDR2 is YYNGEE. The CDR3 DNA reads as TGTGCCAGCAGCGTAGATTCGGGGGGCGCAGGCTATGGCTACACCTTC. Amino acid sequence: CASSVDSGGAGYGYTF.

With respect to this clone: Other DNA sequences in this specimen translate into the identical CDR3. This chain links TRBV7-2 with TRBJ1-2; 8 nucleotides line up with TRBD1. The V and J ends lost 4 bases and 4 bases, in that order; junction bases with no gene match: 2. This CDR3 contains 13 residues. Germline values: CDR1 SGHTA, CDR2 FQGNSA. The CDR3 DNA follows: TGTGCCAGCAGCTCAACAGGGGGCTATGGCTACACCTTC. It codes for CASSSTGGYGYTF.

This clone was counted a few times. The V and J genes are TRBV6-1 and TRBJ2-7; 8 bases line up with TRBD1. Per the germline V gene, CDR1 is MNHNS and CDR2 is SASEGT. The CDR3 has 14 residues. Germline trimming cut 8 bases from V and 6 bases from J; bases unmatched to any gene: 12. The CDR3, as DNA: TGTGCCAGCGGAACAGGGGGAATAGGACTCGAGCAGTACTTC. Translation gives CASGTGGIGLEQYF.